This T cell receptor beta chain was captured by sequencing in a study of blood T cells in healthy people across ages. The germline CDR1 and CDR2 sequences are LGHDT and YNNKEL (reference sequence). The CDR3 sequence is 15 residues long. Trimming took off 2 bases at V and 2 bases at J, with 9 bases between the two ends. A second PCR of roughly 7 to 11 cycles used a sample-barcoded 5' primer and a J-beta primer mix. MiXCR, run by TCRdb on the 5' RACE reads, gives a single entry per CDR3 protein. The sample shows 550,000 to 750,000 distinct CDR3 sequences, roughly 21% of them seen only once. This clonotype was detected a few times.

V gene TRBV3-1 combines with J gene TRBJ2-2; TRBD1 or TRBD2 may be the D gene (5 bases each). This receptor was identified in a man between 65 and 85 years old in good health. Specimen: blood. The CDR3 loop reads CASSQRDGNTGELFF. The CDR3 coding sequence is TGTGCCAGCAGCCAAAGGGACGGTAACACCGGGGAGCTGTTTTTT. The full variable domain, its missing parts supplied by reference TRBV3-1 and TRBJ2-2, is DTAVSQTPKYLVTQMGNDKSIKCEQNLGHDTMYWYKQDSKKFLKIMFSYNNKELIINETVPNRFSPKSPDKAHLNLHINSLELGDSAVYFCASSQRDGNTGELFFGEGSRLTVL.